This T cell receptor (beta chain) was sequenced during a study of CD8+ T cells in alopecia areata. Sequencing templates came from extracted RNA that was reverse transcribed into cDNA. Measured with immunoSEQ multiplex PCR; TCRdb has only the in-frame clones, and not every one. In the table there are some 150,000 clones, about two thirds of which are singletons. This CDR3 is built from 15 residues. The trim removed 6 bases at V and 8 bases at J, leaving 9 bases unmatched. The germline V gene has CDR1 LGHNA and CDR2 YNFKEQ. PBMCs were stained for CD3, CD4 and CD8, and CD4+ and CD8+ T cells were sorted. The V call is TRBV4-2, the J call TRBJ2-2, with 10 bases that match TRBD1. Material for sequencing was CD8+ T cells sorted from blood. This clonotype originated in a human donor in good health. Here the CDR3 reads CASSLRGTGVGELFF. In nucleotides, the CDR3 is TGTGCCAGCAGTCTCAGAGGGACAGGGGTAGGGGAGCTGTTTTTT.